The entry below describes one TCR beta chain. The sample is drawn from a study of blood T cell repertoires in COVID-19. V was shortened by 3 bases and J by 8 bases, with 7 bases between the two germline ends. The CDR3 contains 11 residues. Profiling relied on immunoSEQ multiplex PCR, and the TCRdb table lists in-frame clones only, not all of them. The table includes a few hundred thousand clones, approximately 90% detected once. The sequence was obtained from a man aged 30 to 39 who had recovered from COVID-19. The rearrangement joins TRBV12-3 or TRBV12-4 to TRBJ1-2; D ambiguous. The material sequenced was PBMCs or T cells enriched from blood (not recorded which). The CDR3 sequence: CASSFSGGYTF. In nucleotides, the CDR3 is TGTGCCAGCAGTTTCTCGGGGGGCTACACCTTC.